The T cell receptor beta chain described here comes from a study of T cells in Graves' hyperthyroidism and ophthalmopathy. TCR beta CDR3 regions were amplified from RNA transcripts. The HTBI primer set was used in a first-round RT-PCR of the TCR CDR3. One entry per CDR3 protein, called by TCRdb with MiXCR from the multiplex PCR reads. Among roughly 580,000 distinct CDR3 sequences listed, approximately 15% were seen once. The CDR3 extends over 16 amino acids. V gave up 5 bases and J gave up 4 bases, with 15 bases separating them. CDR1 MNHEY and CDR2 SMNVEV come from the germline V gene (reference sequence). Patients aged 18 to 65 with hyperthyroidism were newly diagnosed, with duration under 2 months. Those patients with uncontrolled infection, other autoimmune disease, pregnancy or lactation were excluded. Many counts were recorded for this clonotype.

The chain couples TRBV27 to TRBJ1-6; perhaps TRBD1 as D (5 bases). The sample was blood. The sequence came from a woman in her twenties or thirties with Graves' hyperthyroidism that later progressed to Graves' ophthalmopathy. CDR3 nucleotides: TGTGCCAGCAGTCCGCTAGGGACGGTTTATAATTCACCCCTCCACTTT. Translating gives CASSPLGTVYNSPLHF.